The 32 T cell receptor beta chains presented below share a single source sample, sequenced in a study of OX40 agonist ivuxolimab in advanced cancers. Library method: the immunoSEQ multiplex PCR assay. TCRdb took this table from immuneACCESS and kept in-frame rearrangements with V and J called. Such tables lack part of the clones; where checked against another copy, unresolved V genes explain under half of the gap, and the rest is unexplained. This sample is represented by 20,000 to 30,000 clones; approximately 85% of them were singletons. The ten largest clones represent 34% of the sample. Material: CD4+ or CD8+ T cells sorted from blood, obtained in a trial of the OX40 agonist ivuxolimab. All receptors come from an adult with an advanced solid tumor such as melanoma, head and neck, liver or kidney cancer.

The chain has TRBV28 and TRBJ2-1, with D tentatively TRBD2 (6 bases). V gave up 5 bases and J gave up 4 bases, with 15 bases separating them. Germline loops: CDR1 MDHEN, CDR2 SYDVKM. The CDR3 sequence is 15 residues long. The CDR3 coding sequence is TGTGCCAGCAGTCCCCCGGGCGGGGAGTACAATGAGCAGTTCTTC. Its translation: CASSPPGGEYNEQFF.

The chain links TRBV5-1 to TRBJ2-7; a possible D gene is TRBD2 (5 bases). Trimming took 3 bases from V and 7 from J, leaving 17 bases between them. From germline, CDR1 is SGHRS and CDR2 YFSETQ. This CDR3 spans 14 amino acids. CDR3 amino acids: CASSWDGSAGEQYF. DNA of the CDR3: TGCGCCAGCAGCTGGGATGGGAGTGCTGGTGAGCAGTACTTC.

There are a few counts of this clone. The chain combines TRBV7-9 with TRBJ1-2, with D possibly matching TRBD1 (5 bases). Germline V gene lookup returns CDR1 SEHNR and CDR2 FQNEAQ (reference sequence). Deletions cut 4 bases from V and 7 bases from J, with 16 bases between. There are 14 residues in the CDR3. The CDR3 protein is CASSYTGVLPGYTF. DNA of the CDR3: TGTGCCAGCAGCTATACGGGGGTTTTGCCTGGCTACACCTTC.

The chain joins TRBV2 to TRBJ2-3; D remains ambiguous. V gave up 6 bases and J gave up 12 bases, with 19 bases separating them. The length of the CDR3 is 13 residues. Germline values: CDR1 SNHLY, CDR2 FYNNEI. The CDR3, as DNA: TGTGCCAGCAGGGATGCCGACGGTGGATCCCAGTATTTT. This gives the protein CASRDADGGSQYF.

The V call is TRBV28, the J call TRBJ2-1; D is undetermined. V lost 1 base and J 3 bases, leaving 7 bases between the germline ends. This CDR3 is 14 amino acids long. CDR1 and CDR2 (germline): MDHEN, SYDVKM. The CDR3 DNA reads as TGTGCCAGCAGTTTATACGAGGTCTACAATGAGCAGTTCTTC. This codes for CASSLYEVYNEQFF.

The chain recombines TRBV5-4 with TRBJ1-2; no reliable D call. Trimming shortened V by 2 bases and J by 2 bases, and 13 bases separated the two germline ends. The CDR3 extends over 15 amino acids. CDR1 SGHNT and CDR2 YYREEE come from the germline V gene (reference sequence). The CDR3 here is CASSLGGTANYGYTF. CDR3 in DNA: TGTGCCAGCAGCTTAGGCGGTACAGCGAACTATGGCTACACCTTC.

This clone was seen a few times. The chain recombines TRBV4-2 with TRBJ2-7; 8 bases map to TRBD2. Germline CDR1 and CDR2: LGHNA and YNFKEQ. The V and J ends lost 5 bases and 3 bases, in that order; junction bases with no gene match: 12. The CDR3 is 16 residues long. The CDR3 coding sequence is TGTGCCAGCAGCTTCGCCTTACTAGCGGAGGGCTACGAGCAGTACTTC. Its protein product is CASSFALLAEGYEQYF.

A few counts support this clone. V gene TRBV6-8 combines with J gene TRBJ1-3; possibly TRBD1 for D (6 bases). Germline V lookup: CDR1 MNHGY, CDR2 SAAAGT. Trimming removed 5 bases at V and 15 bases at J, with 11 bases between. The CDR3 is made up of 10 amino acids. CDR3 sequence: CASSAGAGYF. The CDR3 DNA follows: TGTGCCAGCAGTGCAGGGGCGGGATATTTT.

This sequence joins TRBV5-1 and TRBJ1-4; D gene uncertain. CDR3 length: 14 amino acids. Germline CDR1 reads SGHRS; CDR2 reads YFSETQ. V was trimmed by 2 bases and J by 5 bases, leaving 10 bases between them. In nucleotides, the CDR3 is TGCGCCAGCAGCTTTTTGAGCCTCAATGAAAAACTGTTTTTT. Residues: CASSFLSLNEKLFF.

V is TRBV4-3 and J is TRBJ2-7; 8 positions agree with TRBD1. Germline CDR1 and CDR2: LGHNA and YSLEER. This CDR3 has 14 amino acids. The trim removed 3 bases at V and 3 bases at J, leaving 4 bases unmatched. The chain's CDR3 is CASSQDRDYYEQYF. The CDR3, as DNA: TGCGCCAGCAGCCAGGACAGGGATTACTACGAGCAGTACTTC.

This chain uses TRBV2 with TRBJ1-5, with no clear D. CDR3 length: 15 amino acids. Germline assignment: CDR1 SNHLY and CDR2 FYNNEI. Trimming cost V 7 bases and J 4 bases, with 17 bases left between them. The CDR3 reads CASMGETEGNQPQHF. CDR3 DNA sequence: TGTGCCAGCATGGGAGAAACAGAGGGAAATCAGCCCCAGCATTTT.

In this sample, this clone turned up once. The J gene is TRBJ2-7, the V gene TRBV5-5; D is unclear. V gave up 4 bases and J gave up 7 bases, with 24 bases separating them. The CDR3 has 16 amino acids. Germline V gives CDR1 SGHKS, CDR2 YYEKEE (reference sequence). DNA of the CDR3: TGTGCCAGCAGCCAAGAGCATTCAGCCCCCATCTGGGAGCAGTACTTC. This sequence encodes CASSQEHSAPIWEQYF.

This chain joins TRBV19 and TRBJ2-1; D is unresolved. The CDR3 covers 12 residues. The V gene lost 11 bases and the J gene lost 2 bases, with 10 bases spanning the gap. Germline V gene lookup returns CDR1 LNHDA and CDR2 SQIVND (reference sequence). This CDR3 reads CAVAVTYNEQFF. The CDR3 DNA follows: TGTGCCGTCGCGGTCACCTACAATGAGCAGTTCTTC.

The chain joins TRBV6-5 to TRBJ1-2; D unresolved. Trimming stripped 5 bases from V and 4 bases from J, with 14 bases between. The CDR3 spans 14 residues. Per germline, CDR1 MNHEY and CDR2 SVGAGI. For the CDR3, the DNA is TGTGCCAGCAGTGATACCGACAAGGGCTATGGCTACACCTTC. Encoded protein: CASSDTDKGYGYTF.

The chain recombines TRBV9 with TRBJ2-3; TRBD2 might be the D (7 bases). The V end lost 0 bases, the J end lost 0 bases, and 14 bases lay between the germline ends. CDR3 length: 17 amino acids. Looked up from germline, CDR1 is SGDLS and CDR2 is YYNGEE. The CDR3 DNA sequence: TGTGCCAGCAGCGTAGGAGGGGGGGCCCCTAGCACAGATACGCAGTATTTT. Its protein is CASSVGGGAPSTDTQYF.

This clone has only one observation. J is TRBJ1-4 and V is TRBV5-1; tentative D call: TRBD1 (6 bases). CDR3 length: 14 amino acids. Trimming removed 4 bases from V and 7 bases from J, with 14 bases in between. Germline CDR1 SGHRS, CDR2 YFSETQ. The CDR3 here is CASSEYGQTEKLFF. The DNA for the CDR3 is TGCGCCAGCAGCGAATACGGACAGACTGAAAAACTGTTTTTT.

This clone was detected only a few times. In DNA form, the CDR3 reads TGCGCCAGCAGCCTGGAGCGGGGGTTCGCAGATACGCAGTATTTT. Protein: CASSLERGFADTQYF. The chain has TRBV4-1 and TRBJ2-3; 8 positions match TRBD2. The V and J ends lost 4 bases and 4 bases, in that order; junction bases with no gene match: 7. The CDR3 totals 15 residues. CDR1 is MGHRA and CDR2 is YSYEKL in the germline V gene.

The genes are TRBV28 and TRBJ2-7; a weak D match, TRBD2 (6 bases). Germline V gene sequence: CDR1 MDHEN, CDR2 SYDVKM. V shed 2 bases and J shed 3 bases, with 8 bases lying between them. The CDR3 loop spans 13 amino acids. The CDR3 region has the DNA TGTGCCAGCAGTTTAAGGGGAGGCTACGAGCAGTACTTC. It yields the protein CASSLRGGYEQYF.

The chain couples TRBV7-8 to TRBJ1-2; TRBD1 might be the D (5 bases). V lost 1 base and J lost 6, with 15 bases in between. This CDR3 is built from 15 residues. Germline lookup yields CDR1 SGHVS and CDR2 FQNEAQ. CDR3 sequence reads: CASSLVFQGVNGYTF. CDR3 in DNA: TGTGCCAGCAGCTTAGTTTTTCAGGGAGTCAATGGCTACACCTTC.

This clone has only one observation. The chain is built from TRBV27 and TRBJ2-1; 11 nucleotides line up with TRBD1. V was pared by 4 bases and J by 2 bases, with 1 base of the junction left unmatched. This CDR3 comprises 15 residues. The germline CDR1 and CDR2 sequences are MNHEY and SMNVEV (reference sequence). The DNA of the CDR3 is TGTGCCAGCAGTTCGGGACAGGGGGCCTACAATGAGCAGTTCTTC. Protein product: CASSSGQGAYNEQFF.

The V and J genes are TRBV11-2 and TRBJ2-1; 12 bases map to TRBD2. This CDR3 has 14 residues. The germline V gene has CDR1 SGHAT and CDR2 FQNNGV. The junction had 4 bases not matched to a gene; V was cut back by 5 bases and J by 8 bases. The CDR3 region is CASSQTSGGHEQFF. The CDR3 nucleotides are TGTGCCAGCAGCCAAACTAGCGGGGGGCATGAGCAGTTCTTC.

V and J are TRBV14 and TRBJ1-1; 7 bases fit TRBD1. Germline CDR1 is SGHDN and CDR2 is FVKESK. The CDR3 has 14 amino acids. V shed 4 bases, J shed 0 bases, and the junction held 2 bases outside the gene matches. CDR3 region: CASSPTGVNTEAFF. The CDR3 nucleotides read TGTGCCAGCAGCCCAACAGGGGTGAACACTGAAGCTTTCTTT.

V and J are TRBV6-5 and TRBJ2-1; no firm D call. The CDR3 is made up of 12 amino acids. CDR1 is MNHEY and CDR2 is SVGAGI in the germline V gene. V lost 2 bases, J lost 8 bases, and 7 bases lay in between. The CDR3 reads CASSYPGDEQFF. As DNA, the CDR3 is TGTGCCAGCAGTTACCCTGGGGATGAGCAGTTCTTC.

The rearrangement uses TRBV4-1 and TRBJ2-4, with TRBD2 matching 10 bases. Germline V gene data show CDR1 as MGHRA and CDR2 as YSYEKL. The V gene end was trimmed by 1 base and the J gene end by 7 bases; junction bases not matched to a gene: 7. CDR3 length equals 16 residues. CDR3 protein: CASSQVPSGSANIQYF. CDR3 sequence (DNA): TGCGCCAGCAGCCAAGTTCCTAGCGGGAGTGCTAACATTCAGTACTTC.

The chain has TRBV7-9 and TRBJ2-1; D is undetermined. This CDR3 comprises 15 residues. The V gene lost 5 bases and the J gene lost 2 bases, with 13 bases spanning the gap. CDR1 and CDR2 (germline): SEHNR, FQNEAQ (reference sequence). The DNA of the CDR3 is TGTGCCAGCAGCGAATCTACTCGGACCTACAATGAGCAGTTCTTC. Protein product: CASSESTRTYNEQFF.

The chain has TRBV6-6 and TRBJ1-4; 8 bases agree with TRBD1. The germline CDR1 and CDR2 sequences are MNHNY and SVGAGI (reference sequence). The CDR3 is 14 amino acids. Trimming cost V 6 bases and J 6 bases; bases outside gene matches: 6. The CDR3 region has the DNA TGTGCCAGCAGCCCAGGGGGCTATGATGAAAAACTGTTTTTT. It codes for CASSPGGYDEKLFF.

The chain links TRBV9 to TRBJ1-1; the D gene is possibly TRBD1 (5 bases). CDR3 length equals 13 residues. Germline CDR1 is SGDLS and CDR2 is YYNGEE. The V and J ends lost 6 bases and 6 bases respectively, with 15 bases between them. The CDR3 spells CASTTTPGAEAFF. CDR3 nucleotide sequence: TGTGCCAGCACTACCACCCCGGGGGCTGAAGCTTTCTTT.

The V call is TRBV7-3, the J call TRBJ2-1; TRBD2 matches at 8 bases. The CDR3 runs to 15 residues. CDR1 SGHTA and CDR2 FQGTGA come from the germline V gene. The trim removed 2 bases at V and 8 bases at J, leaving 8 bases unmatched. In DNA, the CDR3 is TGTGCCAGCAGCTTATTCCAGCGGGAGATCGATGAGCAGTTCTTC. Encoded protein: CASSLFQREIDEQFF.

This chain connects TRBV5-1 to TRBJ2-7, with a tentative D call TRBD2 (5 bases). The CDR3 sequence is 12 residues long. Trimming pared 4 bases from V and 5 bases from J, leaving 10 bases between. In germline, CDR1 is SGHRS, CDR2 YFSETQ. The CDR3 loop is CASSPPGDEQYF. In DNA form, the CDR3 reads TGCGCCAGCAGCCCACCCGGGGACGAGCAGTACTTC.

V and J are TRBV2 and TRBJ2-3; no definite D call. The germline V and J ends were trimmed by 10 bases and 2 bases, with 13 bases remaining between them. The CDR3 consists of 13 residues. Germline V gene data show CDR1 as SNHLY and CDR2 as FYNNEI. DNA of the CDR3: TGTGCCACCAAGGAATTTCTCACAGATACGCAGTATTTT. Amino acids: CATKEFLTDTQYF.

This clone appeared once. This chain uses TRBV7-9 with TRBJ2-7, with 8 bases identical to TRBD1. This CDR3 has 16 residues. The trim removed 5 bases at V and 3 bases at J, leaving 12 bases unmatched. CDR1 and CDR2 from the germline V gene are SEHNR and FQNEAQ (reference sequence). The CDR3 is CASSPYPDRVGYEQYF. CDR3 nucleotide sequence: TGTGCCAGCAGCCCCTATCCGGACAGGGTAGGCTACGAGCAGTACTTC.

J is TRBJ2-5 and V is TRBV10-2, with 10 bases identical to TRBD2. From germline, CDR1 is WSHSY and CDR2 SAAADI. This CDR3 is built from 15 residues. With 8 bases clipped from V and 0 bases from J, the junction kept 6 bases outside the gene matches. The CDR3 spells CASQSGGVYQETQYF. The CDR3 nucleotides are TGCGCCAGCCAAAGCGGGGGGGTTTACCAAGAGACCCAGTACTTC.